This T cell receptor (beta chain) was obtained from a study of OX40 agonist ivuxolimab in advanced cancers. TCRdb's table, derived via immunoSEQ multiplex PCR, lists solely in-frame clones and lacks some. The table shows 45,000 to 65,000 clones, with around 84% occurring only once. This clone was observed once. Its antigen is not identified. Notes on the study in general: Blood T cells, both CD4+ and CD8+, expanded clonally by week 6 at 0.1 to 3.0 mg/kg. Which antigen the expanded peripheral T cells recognized is unknown.

This receptor was taken from an adult with an advanced solid tumor such as melanoma, head and neck, liver or kidney cancer. The sample here was CD4+ or CD8+ T cells sorted from blood, taken in a trial of the OX40 agonist ivuxolimab.

CDR3 protein: CASSARVGTEAFF. For the CDR3, the DNA is TGTGCCAGCAGCGCCAGGGTGGGCACTGAAGCTTTCTTT. The rearrangement links TRBV7-8 to TRBJ1-1; D is possibly TRBD1 (5 bases). Trimming pared 5 bases from V and 4 bases from J, leaving 11 bases between. CDR1 is SGHVS, CDR2 FQNEAQ, per germline. The CDR3 is 13 residues long. Looking up the rest from reference TRBV7-8 and TRBJ1-1 gives the full variable domain: GAGVSQSPRYKVAKRGQDVALRCDPISGHVSLFWYQQALGQGPEFLTYFQNEAQLDKSGLPSDRFFAERPEGSVSTLKIQRTQQEDSAVYLCASSARVGTEAFFGQGTRLTVV.